The 3 T cell receptor beta chains below all came from one sample that was sequenced in a study of control samples from healthy donors and cancer patients. Sequencing used immunoSEQ multiplex PCR; TCRdb keeps in-frame clones, though not all of them. The sample shows some 120,000 clones, over 75% of them seen only once. Material: blood. These receptors all stem from a man aged 60 to 69 in good health.

This chain joins TRBV6-5 and TRBJ1-1, with unresolved D. Trimming took 6 bases from V and 6 from J, leaving 17 bases between them. The CDR3 contains 14 residues. Germline CDR1 MNHEY, CDR2 SVGAGI. CDR3 in DNA: TGTGCCAGCAGCCGACTGGGGTATTATCCTGAAGCTTTCTTT. It yields the protein CASSRLGYYPEAFF.

The J gene is TRBJ2-1, the V gene TRBV7-2; 8 nucleotides agree with TRBD2. Germline V gene sequence: CDR1 SGHTA, CDR2 FQGNSA. The CDR3 contains 15 residues. After removal of 1 base from V and 6 bases from J, the junction contained 5 bases not matched to a gene. CDR3 sequence: CASSLDSGGFNEQFF. The DNA of the CDR3 is TGTGCCAGCAGCTTAGACAGCGGGGGTTTCAATGAGCAGTTCTTC.

The gene calls are TRBV19 and TRBJ2-7; tentatively, D is TRBD1 or TRBD2 (7 bases each). The ends were cut back, 6 bases at V and 0 bases at J, with 15 bases in the middle. The germline CDR1 and CDR2 sequences are LNHDA and SQIVND (reference sequence). The CDR3 length is 15 residues. The CDR3 coding sequence is TGTGCCAGTAGGCGGGGGACAGCCTCCTCCTACGAGCAGTACTTC. It encodes CASRRGTASSYEQYF.